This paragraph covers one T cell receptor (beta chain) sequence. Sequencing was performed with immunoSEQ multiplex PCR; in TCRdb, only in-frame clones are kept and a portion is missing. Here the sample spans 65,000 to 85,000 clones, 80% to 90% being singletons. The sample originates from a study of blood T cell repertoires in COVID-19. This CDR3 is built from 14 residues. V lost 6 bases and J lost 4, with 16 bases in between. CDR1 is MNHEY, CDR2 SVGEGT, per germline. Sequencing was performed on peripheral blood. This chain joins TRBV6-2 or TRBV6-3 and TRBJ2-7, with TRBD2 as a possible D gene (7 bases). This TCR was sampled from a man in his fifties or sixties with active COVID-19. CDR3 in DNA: TGTGCCAGCAGCCCGAGGGGGGGCTTTTACGAGCAGTACTTC. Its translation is CASSPRGGFYEQYF.